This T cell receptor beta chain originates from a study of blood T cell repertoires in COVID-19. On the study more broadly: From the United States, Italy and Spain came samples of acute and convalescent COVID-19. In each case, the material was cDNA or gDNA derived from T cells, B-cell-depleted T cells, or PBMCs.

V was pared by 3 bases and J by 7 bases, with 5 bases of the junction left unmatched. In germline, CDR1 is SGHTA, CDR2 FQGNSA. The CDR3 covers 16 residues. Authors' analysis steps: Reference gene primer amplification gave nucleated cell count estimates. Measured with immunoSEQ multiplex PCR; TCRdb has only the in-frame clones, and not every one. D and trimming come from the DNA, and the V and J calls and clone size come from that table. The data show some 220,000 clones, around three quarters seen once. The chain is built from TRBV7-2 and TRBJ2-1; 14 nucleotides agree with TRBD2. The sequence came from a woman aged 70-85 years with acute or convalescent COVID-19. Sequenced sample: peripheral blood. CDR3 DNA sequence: TGTGCCAGCAGCTTCCTAGGACTAGCGGGGGGAAATGAGCAGTTCTTC. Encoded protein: CASSFLGLAGGNEQFF.